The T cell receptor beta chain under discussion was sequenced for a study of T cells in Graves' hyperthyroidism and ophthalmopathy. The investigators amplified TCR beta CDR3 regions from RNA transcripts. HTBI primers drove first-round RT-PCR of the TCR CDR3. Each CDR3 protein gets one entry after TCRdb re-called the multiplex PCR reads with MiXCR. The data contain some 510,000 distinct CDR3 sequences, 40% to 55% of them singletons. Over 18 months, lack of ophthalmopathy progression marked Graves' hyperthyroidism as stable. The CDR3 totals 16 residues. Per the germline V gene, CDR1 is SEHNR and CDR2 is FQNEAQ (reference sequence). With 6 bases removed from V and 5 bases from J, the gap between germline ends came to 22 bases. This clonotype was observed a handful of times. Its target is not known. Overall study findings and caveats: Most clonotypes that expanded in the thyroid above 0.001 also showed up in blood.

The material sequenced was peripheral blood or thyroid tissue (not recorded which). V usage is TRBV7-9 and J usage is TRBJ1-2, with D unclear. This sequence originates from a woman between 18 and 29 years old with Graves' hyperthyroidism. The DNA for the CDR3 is TGTGCCAGCAGAGAACGGTCGGACTGGGAGACATATGGCTACACCTTC. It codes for CASRERSDWETYGYTF.